The TCR beta chain described here comes from a study of blood T cell repertoires in COVID-19. Study processing details: Scientists estimated how many nucleated cells there were by amplifying reference gene primers. Generated by immunoSEQ multiplex PCR, the TCRdb table keeps only in-frame clones and is missing some. The V and J calls and clone size come from that table; D and trimming were worked out from the DNA. The top ten hold 5.5% to 6% of the sample, which has more than 95,000 clones, around 88% seen once. Germline V gene lookup returns CDR1 LGHNA and CDR2 YSLEER. V gave up 3 bases and J gave up 6 bases; unmatched junction bases: 5. This CDR3 is built from 16 residues.

The TCR was taken from a man older than 75 with active or convalescent COVID-19. What was sequenced was peripheral blood. The chain recombines TRBV4-3 with TRBJ1-6, with 10 bases identical to TRBD1. The chain's CDR3 is CASSQMGTGVNSPLHF. The CDR3 bases are TGCGCCAGCAGCCAGATGGGGACAGGGGTTAATTCACCCCTCCACTTT.